This is a list of T cell receptor beta chains from one sample in a study of blood T cell repertoires in COVID-19. Generated by immunoSEQ multiplex PCR, the TCRdb table keeps only in-frame clones and is missing some. The sample has 250,000 to 400,000 clones, about 89% seen once. The sequencing input was PBMCs or T cells enriched from blood (not recorded which). The receptors here all came from a woman aged 25 to 45 who had recovered from COVID-19. CDR3s include the opening cysteine and the closing phenylalanine or tryptophan. The D gene is left open where the match is weak. Not all rows give a size; the values are once, few, many and, for expanded clones, a class.

D,J,V,size,CDR3,DNA
NA,TRBJ1-2,TRBV19,NA,CASSRTGYGYTF,TGTGCCAGTAGCCGTACAGGGTATGGCTACACCTTC
NA,TRBJ2-4,TRBV5-6,NA,CASSLRAGPNGGKNIQYF,TGTGCCAGCAGCTTGCGGGCAGGGCCTAACGGGGGCAAAAACATTCAGTACTTC
NA,TRBJ1-5,TRBV30,NA,CAWSQGGSNQPQHF,TGTGCCTGGAGTCAGGGAGGGAGCAATCAGCCCCAGCATTTT
NA,TRBJ2-7,TRBV7-9,NA,CASSLVWGKTYEQYF,TGTGCCAGCAGCTTAGTTTGGGGCAAAACCTACGAGCAGTACTTC
TRBD1,TRBJ2-3,TRBV28,NA,CASSSGQGDTQYF,TGTGCCAGCAGTTCGGGACAGGGGGATACGCAGTATTTT
TRBD2,TRBJ2-5,TRBV7-2,few,CASSLTSGGASGTQYF,TGTGCCAGCAGCTTAACTAGCGGGGGGGCCAGTGGGACCCAGTACTTC
NA,TRBJ2-7,TRBV6-5,few,CASSDPGNDEQYF,TGTGCCAGCAGCGATCCGGGGAATGACGAGCAGTACTTC
TRBD1,TRBJ1-2,TRBV7-9,once,CASSKTGGGYTF,TGTGCCAGCAGCAAGACAGGGGGCGGCTACACCTTC
TRBD1,TRBJ2-7,TRBV5-4,once,CASTRQGPYEQYF,TGTGCCAGCACAAGACAGGGTCCCTACGAGCAGTACTTC
NA,TRBJ1-5,TRBV15,NA,CATSREMEGNQPQHF,TGTGCCACCAGCAGAGAAATGGAGGGCAATCAGCCCCAGCATTTT
NA,TRBJ2-4,TRBV28,NA,CASSLRTVRGKNIQYF,TGTGCCAGCAGTTTAAGGACAGTGAGGGGCAAAAACATTCAGTACTTC
NA,TRBJ1-5,TRBV29-1,few,CSVQTGGGGNQPQHF,TGCAGCGTTCAAACCGGAGGGGGAGGGAATCAGCCCCAGCATTTT
TRBD2,TRBJ2-5,TRBV4-2,NA,CASSQEVGLGEETQYF,TGTGCCAGCAGCCAAGAAGTGGGACTAGGAGAAGAGACCCAGTACTTC
NA,TRBJ1-3,TRBV12-3/TRBV12-4,NA,CASNTGRANTIYF,TGTGCCAGCAATACAGGGAGGGCGAACACCATATATTTT
TRBD2,TRBJ2-5,TRBV6-5,NA,CASRRAGEETQYF,TGTGCCAGCAGGCGAGCGGGGGAGGAAACCCAGTACTTC
NA,TRBJ2-7,TRBV7-3,NA,CASSPTGGAYYEQYF,TGTGCCAGCAGCCCTACAGGGGGGGCTTACTACGAGCAGTACTTC
NA,TRBJ1-1,TRBV30,NA,CAWSDEGETEAFF,TGTGCCTGGAGCGACGAGGGGGAAACTGAAGCTTTCTTT
NA,TRBJ2-4,TRBV23-1,NA,CASSLLGQF,TGCGCCAGCAGTCTCCTCGGACAGTTC
NA,TRBJ1-1,TRBV4-2,NA,CASSQRGKSAEAFF,TGTGCCAGCAGCCAAAGGGGTAAGAGCGCTGAAGCTTTCTTT
NA,TRBJ1-5,TRBV28,NA,CAIRVEDQPQHF,TGTGCCATCCGCGTAGAGGATCAGCCCCAGCATTTT
TRBD2,TRBJ2-2,TRBV11-2,NA,CASSYISGGAFGNTGELFF,TGTGCCAGCAGCTACATTAGCGGGGGGGCCTTCGGTAACACCGGGGAGCTGTTTTTT
NA,TRBJ2-1,TRBV6-2/TRBV6-3,NA,CASSYMDGLYNEQFF,TGTGCCAGCAGTTATATGGACGGACTCTACAATGAGCAGTTCTTC